This is a list of T cell receptor beta chains from one sample in a study of T cell changes during pregnancy in multiple sclerosis. The method was immunoSEQ multiplex PCR; TCRdb's version includes in-frame clones alone and lacks a portion of them. The table records tens of thousands of clones, almost 95% of them present only once. The sample in question was peripheral blood, obtained after pregnancy. The source of these receptors is a female donor with multiple sclerosis, enrolled in a pregnancy study. Both conserved end residues are part of each CDR3. The D gene is left open where the match is weak. Not every row has a clone size; where given, it reads once, few, many or a size class.

>.|TRBV9|.|TRBJ2-7
CASSVAPSGTSYEQYF
TGTGCCAGCAGCGTAGCGCCTTCGGGGACATCCTACGAGCAGTACTTC
>.|TRBV4-1|.|TRBJ1-5
CASRVGHLSNQPQHF
TGCGCCAGCAGAGTAGGACATTTGAGCAATCAGCCCCAGCATTTT
>.|TRBV18|.|TRBJ1-2
CASSPGPGNGYTF
TGTGCCAGCTCACCAGGGCCGGGGAATGGCTACACCTTC
>.|TRBV4-2|TRBD2|TRBJ2-3
CASSQDEAGGSTDTQYF
TGTGCCAGCAGCCAAGACGAAGCGGGGGGAAGCACAGATACGCAGTATTTT
>.|TRBV4-3|.|TRBJ1-6
CASSPSWTSINSPLHF
TGCGCCAGCAGCCCAAGCTGGACAAGTATTAATTCACCCCTCCACTTT
>.|TRBV4-2|TRBD2|TRBJ2-1
CASSQATWRGTPSNEQFF
TGTGCCAGCAGCCAAGCGACTTGGCGGGGGACCCCATCCAATGAGCAGTTCTTC
>.|TRBV7-8|TRBD2|TRBJ2-3
CASSNGGAGSHTQYF
TGTGCCAGCAGCAACGGGGGGGCCGGATCGCATACGCAGTATTTT
>.|TRBV7-6|.|TRBJ2-2
CASSLESAGLPNTGELFF
TGTGCCAGCAGCTTAGAATCCGCAGGGCTCCCGAACACCGGGGAGCTGTTTTTT
>.|TRBV29-1|TRBD1|TRBJ1-2
CSVEATGMAYGYTF
TGCAGCGTTGAGGCGACAGGGATGGCCTATGGCTACACCTTC
>.|TRBV7-2|TRBD1|TRBJ2-3
CASTVDRGLTDTQYF
TGTGCCAGCACCGTCGACAGGGGCTTGACAGATACGCAGTATTTT
>.|TRBV7-2|TRBD1|TRBJ2-7
CASSPSGGRAYEQYF
TGTGCCAGCAGCCCCTCAGGGGGAAGGGCCTACGAGCAGTACTTC
>.|TRBV9|.|TRBJ1-2
CASSVGGGLFSGYTF
TGTGCCAGCAGCGTAGGCGGGGGGCTCTTCTCTGGCTACACCTTC
>.|TRBV7-8|.|TRBJ2-3
CASSSWQVEGTDTQYF
TGTGCCAGCAGCTCCTGGCAGGTGGAGGGCACAGATACGCAGTATTTT
>.|TRBV2|.|TRBJ1-1
CASIVNEAFF
TGTGCCAGCATAGTTAATGAAGCTTTCTTT
>.|TRBV5-6|TRBD1|TRBJ2-7
CASSGSDRGPYYEQYF
TGTGCCAGCAGCGGGTCCGACAGGGGTCCCTACTACGAGCAGTACTTC
>few|TRBV30|.|TRBJ1-1
CAWSVWGVMNTEAFF
TGTGCCTGGAGTGTATGGGGAGTCATGAACACTGAAGCTTTCTTT
>.|TRBV5-6|TRBD1|TRBJ1-2
CASSLVEGARIWGYTF
TGTGCCAGCAGCTTGGTGGAGGGGGCTCGCATCTGGGGCTACACCTTC
>.|TRBV30|.|TRBJ1-2
CSSVGGTGYGYTF
TGTTCGTCAGTGGGGGGAACCGGCTATGGCTACACCTTC
>.|TRBV10-1|TRBD2|TRBJ2-3
CASSFLAGGWNTQYF
TGCGCCAGCAGCTTCCTAGCGGGGGGCTGGAATACGCAGTATTTT
>.|TRBV19|.|TRBJ1-5
CASSGSKPQHF
TGTGCCAGTAGCGGGTCTAAGCCCCAGCATTTT
>.|TRBV6-6|TRBD1|TRBJ2-1
CASSPTGAYNEQFF
TGTGCCAGCAGTCCAACAGGGGCCTACAATGAGCAGTTCTTC
>.|TRBV9|.|TRBJ1-5
CASSAQSQGGQPQHF
TGTGCCAGCAGCGCCCAAAGTCAGGGAGGTCAGCCCCAGCATTTT